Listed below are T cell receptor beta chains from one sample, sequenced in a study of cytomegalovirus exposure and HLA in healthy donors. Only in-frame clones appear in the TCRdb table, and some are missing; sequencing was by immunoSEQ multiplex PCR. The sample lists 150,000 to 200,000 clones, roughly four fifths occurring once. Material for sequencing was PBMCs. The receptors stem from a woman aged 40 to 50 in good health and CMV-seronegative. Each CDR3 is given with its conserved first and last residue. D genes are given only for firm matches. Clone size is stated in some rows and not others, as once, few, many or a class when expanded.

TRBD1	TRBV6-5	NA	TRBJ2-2	TGTGCCAGCAGTTCGACAGGGGGCGCGGGCACCGGGGAGCTGTTTTTT	CASSSTGGAGTGELFF
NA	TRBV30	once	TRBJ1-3	TGTGCCTGGAGTCCCGGTAGCTCTGGAAACACCATATATTTT	CAWSPGSSGNTIYF
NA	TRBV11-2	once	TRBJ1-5	TGTGCCAGCAGCTTAGGAGAGACACCTAATCAGCCCCAGCATTTT	CASSLGETPNQPQHF
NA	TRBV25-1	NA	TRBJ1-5	TGTGCCAGCAGACAGGGATCCAATCAGCCCCAGCATTTT	CASRQGSNQPQHF
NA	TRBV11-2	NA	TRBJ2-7	TGTGCCAGCAGCTTCGAGACTAGTGAGCAGTACTTC	CASSFETSEQYF
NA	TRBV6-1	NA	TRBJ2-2	TGTGCCAACTCCTTAGAATCCCACACCGGGGAGCTGTTTTTT	CANSLESHTGELFF
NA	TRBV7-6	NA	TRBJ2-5	TGTGCCAGCAGCTCGAGATACAGGGAGGAGACCCAGTACTTC	CASSSRYREETQYF
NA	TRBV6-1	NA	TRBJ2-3	TGTGCCAGTCTGTCGTGGGGGGAAAGGAATACGCAGTATTTT	CASLSWGERNTQYF
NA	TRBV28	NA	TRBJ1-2	TGTGCCAGCAGTTTTATTAGTCCCTTAAACTATGGCTACACCTTC	CASSFISPLNYGYTF
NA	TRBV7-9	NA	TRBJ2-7	TGTGCCAGCAGCTCCTACGTGGGACTCTACGAGCAGTACTTC	CASSSYVGLYEQYF
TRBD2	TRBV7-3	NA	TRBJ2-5	TGTGCCAGCAGCTTAACCGTGGACGGGGGGCAAGAGACCCAGTACTTC	CASSLTVDGGQETQYF
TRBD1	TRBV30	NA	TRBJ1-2	TGTGCCTGGAGTGTCCCAGGGGGCTATGGCTACACCTTC	CAWSVPGGYGYTF
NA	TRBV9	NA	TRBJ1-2	TGTGCCAGCAGCGCCGGGACATCCTATGGCTACACCTTC	CASSAGTSYGYTF
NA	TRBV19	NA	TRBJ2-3	TGTGCCAGTAGTTTTCCTGGCACAGATACGCAGTATTTT	CASSFPGTDTQYF
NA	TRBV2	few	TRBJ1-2	TGTGCCAGCAGTGAAGGGGGGGGGACTTTGGGCTACACCTTC	CASSEGGGTLGYTF
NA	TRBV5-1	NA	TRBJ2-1	TGCGCCAGCAGCTTGGGTTCTGGGGCGCGGACTGAGCAGTTCTTC	CASSLGSGARTEQFF
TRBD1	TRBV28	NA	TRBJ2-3	TGTGCCAGCAGAGGCGGGACAGGCCCAGATACGCAGTATTTT	CASRGGTGPDTQYF
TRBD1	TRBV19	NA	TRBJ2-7	TGTGCCAGTAGTATCCGCCACAGGGGAGCTTACGAGCAGTACTTC	CASSIRHRGAYEQYF
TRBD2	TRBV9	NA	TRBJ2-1	TGTGCCAGCAGCGTAGGTTGGGGAGCTAGCGGGAGGGAATACAATGAGCAGTTCTTC	CASSVGWGASGREYNEQFF
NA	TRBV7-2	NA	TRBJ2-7	TGTGCCAGCAGCTTAGCAAGTAGCGCTGACTACGAGCAGTACTTC	CASSLASSADYEQYF
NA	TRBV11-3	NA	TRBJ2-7	TGTGCCAGCAGCTTAGGGGAGGTCTACGAGCAGTACTTC	CASSLGEVYEQYF
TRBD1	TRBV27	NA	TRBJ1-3	TGTGCCAGCAGTCCCGGGACAGGGGCTGGAAACACCATATATTTT	CASSPGTGAGNTIYF
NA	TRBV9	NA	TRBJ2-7	TGTGCCAGCAGCCCCAGGTCAACCAGCTCCTACGAGCAGTACTTC	CASSPRSTSSYEQYF
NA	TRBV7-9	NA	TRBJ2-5	TGTGCCAGCAGCTTGGGCGGGCAAGAGACCCAGTACTTC	CASSLGGQETQYF
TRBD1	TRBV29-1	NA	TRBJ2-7	TGCAGCGTTGAAGAGTATCTGGACAGGCAAGGCTACGAGCAGTACTTC	CSVEEYLDRQGYEQYF
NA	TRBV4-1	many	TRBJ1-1	TGCGCCAGCAGCCAAGCCGGGGTAAAGGAAACTGAAGCTTTCTTT	CASSQAGVKETEAFF
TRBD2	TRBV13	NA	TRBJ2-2	TGTGCCAGCAGCTCCCGGACTAGGGGAAGCACCGGGGAGCTGTTTTTT	CASSSRTRGSTGELFF
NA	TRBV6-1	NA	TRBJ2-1	TGTGCCAGCAGTGAATTGGGTGGTCGGTTGTACGGGAGATATAATGAGCAGTTCTTC	CASSELGGRLYGRYNEQFF
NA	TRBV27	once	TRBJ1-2	TGTGCCAGCAGTTTCAATAGACCGGGAACTTATGGCTACACCTTC	CASSFNRPGTYGYTF
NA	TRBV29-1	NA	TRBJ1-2	TGCAGCGTTGAGAGTTCCTATGGCTACACCTTC	CSVESSYGYTF
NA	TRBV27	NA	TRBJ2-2	TGTGCCAGCAGTTTGTCGGCAGGGCAGACCGGGGAGCTGTTTTTT	CASSLSAGQTGELFF
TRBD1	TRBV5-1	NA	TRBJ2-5	TGCGCCAGCAGCTTGGTTGGCAGGGGGCTAGAGGAGACCCAGTACTTC	CASSLVGRGLEETQYF
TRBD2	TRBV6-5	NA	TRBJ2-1	TGTGCCACCCGGGGTCCGGGAGGCCCCGGTGAGCAGTTCTTC	CATRGPGGPGEQFF
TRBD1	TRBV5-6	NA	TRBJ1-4	TGTGCCAGCAGCTTGGGACAGGGGCTTTCAACTAATGAAAAACTGTTTTTT	CASSLGQGLSTNEKLFF
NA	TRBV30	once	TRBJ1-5	TGTGCCTGGAGTAGTGGGGCAGTATATCAGCCCCAGCATTTT	CAWSSGAVYQPQHF
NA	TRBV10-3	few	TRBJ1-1	TGTGCCATCAGGGGCAGGGACACTGAAGCTTTCTTT	CAIRGRDTEAFF
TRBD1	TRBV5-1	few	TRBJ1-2	TGCGCCAGCAGCTTAGGACAGGGAATCTATGGCTACACCTTC	CASSLGQGIYGYTF
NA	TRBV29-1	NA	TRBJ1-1	TGCAGCGTCGGGAGACAGAACACTGAAGCTTTCTTT	CSVGRQNTEAFF
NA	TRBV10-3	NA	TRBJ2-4	TGTGCCATCAGTGCGGAAGGGGACATTCAGTACTTC	CAISAEGDIQYF
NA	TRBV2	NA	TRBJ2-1	TGTGCCAGCAGACTTGACTCCGCGGGGGAGCAGTTCTTC	CASRLDSAGEQFF
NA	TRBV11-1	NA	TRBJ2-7	TGTGCCATCGGAAGGGGTACCTACGAGCAGTACTTC	CAIGRGTYEQYF
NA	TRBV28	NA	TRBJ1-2	TGTGCCAGCAGTTTACCCCTCTTGACGGGTTTTGGCTACACCTTC	CASSLPLLTGFGYTF
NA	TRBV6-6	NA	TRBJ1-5	TGTGCCAGCAGGGGGGCTAGCAATCAGCCCCAGCATTTT	CASRGASNQPQHF
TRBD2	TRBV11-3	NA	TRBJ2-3	TGTGCCAGCAGCTTAGTCCAAGCGGGACCCACAGATACGCAGTATTTT	CASSLVQAGPTDTQYF
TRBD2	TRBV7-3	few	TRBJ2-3	TGTGCCAGCAGCGCTCGTAGCGGGAGTGGAAATACGCAGTATTTT	CASSARSGSGNTQYF
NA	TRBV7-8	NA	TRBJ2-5	TGTGCCAGCCGCCAGGGGTCAGCGCTTACCTCTCGGGGGACCCAGTACTTC	CASRQGSALTSRGTQYF
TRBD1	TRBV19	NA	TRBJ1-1	TGTGCCAGTATGAGGGGACAGGGTCTGAACACTGAAGCTTTCTTT	CASMRGQGLNTEAFF
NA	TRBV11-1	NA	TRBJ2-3	TGTGCCAGCAGCTTGGGCAGGGCCTACACAGATACGCAGTATTTT	CASSLGRAYTDTQYF
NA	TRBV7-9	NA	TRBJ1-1	TGTGCCAGCAGCTTAGGTGTAGACACTGAAGCTTTCTTT	CASSLGVDTEAFF
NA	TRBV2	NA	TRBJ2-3	TGTGCCAGCAGTGATGCGCTCGGGGCAGATACGCAGTATTTT	CASSDALGADTQYF